This record looks at one T cell receptor (beta chain) sequence and its context. This record belongs to a study of blood T cell repertoires in COVID-19. Study-level information: Material from acute and convalescent COVID-19 was sourced from the United States, Italy and Spain. Sample material is recorded as cDNA or gDNA derived from T cells, B-cell-depleted T cells, or PBMCs.

In the study's own analysis: Estimation of nucleated cell counts relied on the amplification of reference gene primers. Assay used: immunoSEQ multiplex PCR; TCRdb lists only in-frame clones, some missing. The V and J calls and clone size are taken from that table; D and trimming were inferred from the DNA. The table has 130,000 or so clones, 88% seen once. The J segment lost 5 bases and the V segment lost 4 bases, leaving 9 bases of the junction unmatched. The CDR3 spans 16 residues. Germline V CDR1 and CDR2: SGHKS, YYEKEE (reference sequence). The sequenced sample was peripheral blood. This TCR was sampled from a woman aged 55 to 70 with acute or convalescent COVID-19. The chain joins TRBV5-5 to TRBJ2-3; 11 bases fit TRBD2. The CDR3 DNA sequence: TGTGCCAGCAGCCCCGGACTAGCGGGTGAGGGAGATACGCAGTATTTT. Encoded protein: CASSPGLAGEGDTQYF.